A selection of T cell receptor beta chains follows, all from one sample in a study of T cell changes during pregnancy in multiple sclerosis. Clones were sequenced by immunoSEQ multiplex PCR, and TCRdb holds only the in-frame ones, with some missing. The sample contains about 69,000 clones, 85% to 95% of which appear only once. The specimen was peripheral blood, collected in the third trimester of pregnancy. These receptors were taken from a female donor in good health, enrolled as a control in a pregnancy study. The CDR3 runs from the conserved cysteine through the conserved F or W. Fields, in order: clone size, D gene, J gene, V gene, CDR3 protein, CDR3 DNA. A D gene is named only where the DNA matches it firmly. Not all rows give a size; the values are once, few, many and, for expanded clones, a class.

>.|.|TRBJ1-5|TRBV27
CASSFSLNQPQHF
TGTGCCAGCAGCTTTTCCCTTAATCAGCCCCAGCATTTT
>.|.|TRBJ1-1|TRBV5-1
CASSRTGSLNTEAFF
TGCGCCAGCAGCCGGACGGGGTCGCTGAACACTGAAGCTTTCTTT
>.|.|TRBJ1-2|TRBV19
CASSRSRDPYGYTF
TGTGCCAGTAGTAGATCCAGGGATCCCTATGGCTACACCTTC
>.|TRBD2|TRBJ2-1|TRBV6-4
CASSTKGLLGNEQFF
TGTGCCAGCAGCACTAAGGGACTACTAGGCAATGAGCAGTTCTTC
>.|.|TRBJ1-5|TRBV7-9
CASSPTRDNQPQHF
TGTGCCAGCAGCCCGACCAGGGACAATCAGCCCCAGCATTTT
>.|TRBD1|TRBJ2-7|TRBV5-1
CASSNPGTGEQYF
TGCGCCAGCTCTAATCCCGGGACAGGTGAGCAGTACTTC
>.|.|TRBJ2-7|TRBV11-2
CASSLGLQAEQYF
TGTGCCAGCAGCTTAGGGCTTCAGGCCGAGCAGTACTTC
>.|.|TRBJ2-2|TRBV7-8
CASSRGWMNTGELFF
TGTGCCAGCAGCAGAGGGTGGATGAACACCGGGGAGCTGTTTTTT
>once|TRBD1|TRBJ1-4|TRBV6-6
CASSARTGFNEKLFF
TGTGCCAGCAGTGCCCGGACAGGGTTTAATGAAAAACTGTTTTTT
>.|.|TRBJ2-7|TRBV4-3
CASSPGVRSSYEQYF
TGCGCCAGCAGCCCAGGGGTCCGCAGCTCCTACGAGCAGTACTTC
>once|.|TRBJ2-2|TRBV11-1
CASSPKEGWSTGELFF
TGTGCCAGCAGCCCCAAGGAGGGTTGGAGCACCGGGGAGCTGTTTTTT
>.|TRBD1|TRBJ1-5|TRBV15
CATSGEPTGKGQPQHF
TGTGCCACCAGCGGGGAGCCGACAGGGAAGGGTCAGCCCCAGCATTTT